The entry below describes one TCR beta chain. The sample belongs to a study of control samples from healthy donors and cancer patients. Clones were read by immunoSEQ multiplex PCR, and TCRdb kept only the in-frame ones, dropping some. The sample has about 120,000 clones; more than 70% are singletons. With V trimmed by 8 bases and J by 8 bases, 18 bases remained unmatched. The germline V gene has CDR1 SNHLY and CDR2 FYNNEI. The CDR3 contains 16 residues. V is TRBV2 and J is TRBJ2-1, with 7 bases matching TRBD2. Sequenced: blood. This clonotype was sampled from a man in his forties in good health. The CDR3 loop is CASLYSRGLVNDEQFF. DNA of the CDR3: TGTGCCAGCCTTTACTCTAGAGGACTAGTGAACGATGAGCAGTTCTTC.